The 22 T cell receptor beta chains reported below all come from one sample, sequenced in a study of the immune and genomic landscape of osteosarcoma. Clones were read by immunoSEQ multiplex PCR, and TCRdb kept only the in-frame ones, dropping some. The top ten hold roughly 9.7% of the sample, which has 2,500 to 3,500 clones, roughly 80% seen once. The sample was metastatic tumor tissue from the lung. These receptors were taken from a woman younger than 35 with osteosarcoma.

The rearrangement uses TRBV29-1 and TRBJ2-2, with D maybe TRBD2 (5 bases). This CDR3 has 14 residues. The ends were cut back, 7 bases at V and 0 bases at J, with 12 bases in the middle. Looked up from germline, CDR1 is SQVTM and CDR2 is ANQGSEA. Here the CDR3 reads CSALGLTNTGELFF. The CDR3 nucleotides are TGCAGCGCCCTCGGACTCACGAACACCGGGGAGCTGTTTTTT.

The chain couples TRBV6-5 to TRBJ1-1; 7 bases are a match to TRBD1. In germline, CDR1 is MNHEY, CDR2 SVGAGI. The CDR3 has 13 residues. Trimming took 1 base from V and 7 from J; bases not matched to a gene: 3. CDR3 residues: CASSYLTGNEAFF. The CDR3 DNA reads as TGTGCCAGCAGTTACTTGACAGGGAATGAAGCTTTCTTT.

J is TRBJ1-6 and V is TRBV4-1; tentative D call: TRBD1 (5 bases). CDR1 and CDR2 from the germline V gene are MGHRA and YSYEKL. With 1 base removed from V and 8 bases from J, the gap between germline ends came to 18 bases. CDR3 length: 17 amino acids. In nucleotides, the CDR3 is TGCGCCAGCAGCCAAGCGTTGGGGGACGTCATGGATTCACCCCTCCACTTT. It is translated as CASSQALGDVMDSPLHF.

The J gene is TRBJ1-1, the V gene TRBV29-1; possible D gene TRBD1, 6 bases. The V gene lost 7 bases and the J gene lost 1 base, with 13 bases spanning the gap. This CDR3 has 13 residues. CDR1 is SQVTM, CDR2 ANQGSEA, per germline. CDR3 residues: CSAVSDRNTEAFF. In DNA, the CDR3 is TGCAGCGCCGTTTCGGACAGGAACACTGAAGCTTTCTTT.

The chain is built from TRBV18 and TRBJ1-2, with D possibly being TRBD1 (6 bases). The V gene lost 2 bases and the J gene lost 5 bases, with 18 bases spanning the gap. The CDR3 extends over 16 amino acids. In germline, CDR1 is KGHSH, CDR2 LQKENI. CDR3 protein: CASSPATGLSEYGYTF. For the CDR3, the DNA is TGTGCCAGCTCACCAGCGACAGGCCTGAGCGAATATGGCTACACCTTC.

The CDR3 nucleotides read TGTGCCAGCAGCAAGGCAGGCCGGGGGTTGCAAGAGACCCAGTACTTC. This codes for CASSKAGRGLQETQYF. The V gene is TRBV21-1, the J gene TRBJ2-5; TRBD2 is taken as the D call from the table, unchecked against the DNA. TRBV21-1 is a pseudogene locus. The CDR3 runs 16 residues.

The chain employs TRBV11-3 and TRBJ2-3; perhaps TRBD2 as D (6 bases). The V gene's germline CDR1 is SGHNT and CDR2 YENEEA. V lost 1 base and J 14 bases, leaving 16 bases between the germline ends. The CDR3 length is 13 residues. CDR3 nucleotide sequence: TGTGCCAGCAGCTTAGCCGTGGGGGGACTCTTGTATTTT. Its translation is CASSLAVGGLLYF.

The J gene is TRBJ1-2, the V gene TRBV6-1, with 9 bases aligning to TRBD1. This CDR3 spans 13 amino acids. Trimming cost V 7 bases and J 13 bases; bases outside gene matches: 13. Germline loops: CDR1 MNHNS, CDR2 SASEGT. Written as DNA, the CDR3 is TGTGCCAGCAATCCACCCCGGACAGGGGTTGGCACCTTC. Its protein product is CASNPPRTGVGTF.

The chain recombines TRBV7-2 with TRBJ1-2, with 7 bases identical to TRBD1. Germline-derived CDR1 and CDR2 are SGHTA and FQGNSA. V lost 5 bases to trimming and J lost 5 bases; unmatched junction nucleotides: 11. CDR3 length: 15 residues. The CDR3 loop reads CASSPRQGVGYGYTF. DNA for the CDR3: TGTGCCAGCAGCCCCCGACAGGGTGTTGGGTATGGCTACACCTTC. Together with reference TRBV7-2 and TRBJ1-2, the CDR3 gives the full variable domain: GAGVSQSPSNKVTEKGKDVELRCDPISGHTALYWYRQSLGQGLEFLIYFQGNSAPDKSGLPSDRFSAERTGGSVSTLTIQRTQQEDSAVYLCASSPRQGVGYGYTFGSGTRLTVV.

The chain combines TRBV21-1 with TRBJ2-7; TRBD2, as called in the table, went unchecked against the DNA. TRBV21-1 constitutes a pseudogene. The CDR3 is 12 amino acids. In DNA form, the CDR3 reads TGTGCCAGAAGCGGGACTTGCTACGAGCAGTACGTC. As protein: CARSGTCYEQYV.

The chain employs TRBV14 and TRBJ1-4; tentatively, D is TRBD1 (5 bases). From germline, CDR1 is SGHDN and CDR2 FVKESK. Trimming shortened V by 4 bases and J by 4 bases, and 16 bases separated the two germline ends. This CDR3 contains 16 residues. CDR3 DNA: TGTGCCAGCAGCCGCTGGTTCGGGGGTCATAATGAAAAACTGTTTTTT. This translates into CASSRWFGGHNEKLFF. The full variable domain, completed using reference TRBV14 and TRBJ1-4, is EAGVTQFPSHSVIEKGQTVTLRCDPISGHDNLYWYRRVMGKEIKFLLHFVKESKQDESGMPNNRFLAERTGGTYSTLKVQPAELEDSGVYFCASSRWFGGHNEKLFFGSGTQLSVL.

CDR3 residues: CASSETHGDWPQHF. In DNA, the CDR3 is TGTGCCAGCAGTGAAACCCATGGCGATTGGCCCCAGCATTTT. The gene calls are TRBV6-9 and TRBJ1-5; D is unclear. V lost 5 bases, J lost 9 bases, and 17 bases lay in between. The CDR3 extends over 14 amino acids. Germline values: CDR1 MNHGY, CDR2 SVAAGI.

The chain joins TRBV6-1 to TRBJ2-2; possible D gene TRBD1, 6 bases. Trimming stripped 8 bases from V and 1 base from J, with 11 bases between. Per germline, CDR1 MNHNS and CDR2 SASEGT. The CDR3 length is 14 residues. DNA of the CDR3: TGTGCCAGCCACAGGGAAGGGAACACCGGGGAGCTGTTTTTT. This translates into CASHREGNTGELFF.

This chain connects TRBV5-5 to TRBJ2-5; D is unresolved. Looked up from germline, CDR1 is SGHKS and CDR2 is YYEKEE (reference sequence). Trimming took 4 bases from V and 2 from J, leaving 6 bases between them. The CDR3 has 12 residues. The chain's CDR3 is CASSALQETQYF. In DNA, the CDR3 is TGTGCCAGCAGCGCCTTACAAGAGACCCAGTACTTC.

This rearrangement joins TRBV14 to TRBJ1-1; the match to TRBD1 covers 8 bases. The CDR3 spans 15 residues. Trimming removed 4 bases from V and 1 base from J; junction bases left unmatched: 5. CDR1 SGHDN and CDR2 FVKESK come from the germline V gene. DNA for the CDR3: TGTGCCAGCAGCCCAAGGACAGGGTGGAACACTGAAGCTTTCTTT. This sequence encodes CASSPRTGWNTEAFF.

The rearrangement joins TRBV15 to TRBJ2-5, with TRBD1 matching 9 bases. Germline V gene sequence: CDR1 LNHNV, CDR2 YYDKDF (reference sequence). The CDR3 sequence is 18 residues long. With 1 base clipped from V and 3 bases from J, the junction kept 12 bases outside the gene matches. CDR3 residues: CATSRVVIRDRVKETQYF. The CDR3 DNA reads TGTGCCACCAGCAGAGTTGTTATCCGGGACAGGGTAAAAGAGACCCAGTACTTC.

The rearrangement joins TRBV6-5 to TRBJ2-7; TRBD1 might be the D (5 bases). V lost 6 bases to trimming and J lost 6 bases, with 18 bases between them. CDR1 and CDR2 from the germline V gene are MNHEY and SVGAGI. The CDR3 spans 14 residues. The CDR3 reads CASSPQLGLGEQYV. The CDR3 DNA sequence: TGTGCCAGCAGCCCCCAGTTGGGGCTGGGCGAGCAGTACGTC.

The chain joins TRBV19 to TRBJ2-1; TRBD2 matches at 9 bases. Per germline, CDR1 LNHDA and CDR2 SQIVND (reference sequence). The CDR3 runs 13 residues. V lost 7 bases and J lost 7; bases outside the gene matches: 5. CDR3 nucleotide sequence: TGTGCCAGTATGTGGCGGGGGGGGAATGAGCAGTTCTTC. This codes for CASMWRGGNEQFF.

The chain joins TRBV27 to TRBJ2-3; TRBD1 aligns across 8 bases. The V and J ends lost 2 bases and 6 bases, in that order; junction bases with no gene match: 4. CDR1 MNHEY and CDR2 SMNVEV come from the germline V gene (reference sequence). This CDR3 has 14 amino acids. CDR3 sequence: CASSLGQGGDTQYF. In DNA form, the CDR3 reads TGTGCCAGCAGTTTAGGACAGGGAGGCGATACGCAGTATTTT.

The J gene is TRBJ2-1, the V gene TRBV6-5, with D maybe TRBD1 (5 bases). The CDR3 loop spans 14 amino acids. Germline CDR1 MNHEY, CDR2 SVGAGI. V was trimmed by 2 bases and J by 7 bases, leaving 12 bases between them. CDR3 coding DNA: TGTGCCAGCAGTTACGGGCAGGGATGGAATGAGCAGTTCTTC. It yields the protein CASSYGQGWNEQFF.

The rearrangement uses TRBV7-8 and TRBJ2-1; maybe TRBD1 (6 bases). The germline V gene encodes CDR1 SGHVS and CDR2 FQNEAQ. V dropped 5 bases and J dropped 0 bases, with 14 bases sitting between them. There are 16 residues in the CDR3. CDR3 sequence: CASSPLGAPSYNEQFF. The CDR3, as DNA: TGTGCCAGCAGCCCTTTGGGGGCCCCCTCCTACAATGAGCAGTTCTTC. Looking up the rest from reference TRBV7-8 and TRBJ2-1 gives the full variable domain: GAGVSQSPRYKVAKRGQDVALRCDPISGHVSLFWYQQALGQGPEFLTYFQNEAQLDKSGLPSDRFFAERPEGSVSTLKIQRTQQEDSAVYLCASSPLGAPSYNEQFFGPGTRLTVL.

A single count supports this clone. This sequence joins TRBV18 and TRBJ1-2, with a possible D match to TRBD1 (6 bases). The germline V and J ends were trimmed by 3 bases and 4 bases, with 21 bases remaining between them. The CDR3 is 17 amino acids. Germline V gives CDR1 KGHSH, CDR2 LQKENI. CDR3 sequence: CASSPSVTGHLFYGYTF. DNA for the CDR3: TGTGCCAGCTCACCTAGCGTGACAGGCCACCTTTTCTATGGCTACACCTTC. Full variable domain (rest looked up from reference TRBV18 and TRBJ1-2): NAGVMQNPRHLVRRRGQEARLRCSPMKGHSHVYWYRQLPEEGLKFMVYLQKENIIDESGMPKERFSAEFPKEGPSILRIQQVVRGDSAAYFCASSPSVTGHLFYGYTFGSGTRLTVV.